The 3 T cell receptor beta chains below come from one sample, sequenced in a study of OX40 agonist ivuxolimab in advanced cancers. TCRdb's table, derived via immunoSEQ multiplex PCR, lists solely in-frame clones and lacks some. The sample lists 70,000 to 95,000 clones; 94% were seen once. The sample in question was CD4+ or CD8+ T cells sorted from blood, obtained in a trial of the OX40 agonist ivuxolimab. The source of these receptors is an adult with an advanced solid tumor such as melanoma, head and neck, liver or kidney cancer.

This chain connects TRBV6-1 to TRBJ2-2; the match to TRBD1 covers 8 bases. This CDR3 comprises 15 residues. V trimming: 6 bases; J trimming: 5 bases; junction bases outside the gene matches: 8. Germline assignment: CDR1 MNHNS and CDR2 SASEGT. CDR3 protein: CASSVKTGGTGELFF. The CDR3 bases are TGTGCCAGCAGCGTAAAAACAGGGGGGACCGGGGAGCTGTTTTTT.

The chain employs TRBV7-7 and TRBJ2-2; the D is unclear. Deletions cut 2 bases from V and 3 bases from J, with 16 bases between. CDR1 and CDR2 (germline): SSHAT, FNYEAQ (reference sequence). This CDR3 region has 17 residues. The CDR3 coding sequence is TGTGCCAGCAGCTTAAATCCGCGAGCCCTTCACACCGGGGAGCTGTTTTTT. Its protein is CASSLNPRALHTGELFF.

This chain links TRBV4-3 with TRBJ1-5; D uncertain. Trimming shortened V by 1 base and J by 7 bases, and 8 bases separated the two germline ends. Germline CDR1 reads LGHNA; CDR2 reads YSLEER. CDR3 length equals 13 residues. DNA for the CDR3: TGCGCCAGCAGCCAAGTCGCTGACCAGCCCCAGCATTTT. It codes for CASSQVADQPQHF.